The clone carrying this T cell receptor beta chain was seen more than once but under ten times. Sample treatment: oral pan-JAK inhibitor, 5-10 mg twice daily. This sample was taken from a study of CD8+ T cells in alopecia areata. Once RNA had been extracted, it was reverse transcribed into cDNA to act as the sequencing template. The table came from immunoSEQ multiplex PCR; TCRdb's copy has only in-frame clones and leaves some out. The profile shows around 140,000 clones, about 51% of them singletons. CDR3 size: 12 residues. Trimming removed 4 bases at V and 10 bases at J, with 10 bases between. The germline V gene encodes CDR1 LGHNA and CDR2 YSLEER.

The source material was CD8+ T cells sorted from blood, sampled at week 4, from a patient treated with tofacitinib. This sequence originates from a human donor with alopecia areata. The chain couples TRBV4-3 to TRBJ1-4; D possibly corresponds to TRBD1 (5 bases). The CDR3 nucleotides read TGCGCCAGCAGCCTATTCGGGGGAAAACTGTTTTTT. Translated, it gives CASSLFGGKLFF.